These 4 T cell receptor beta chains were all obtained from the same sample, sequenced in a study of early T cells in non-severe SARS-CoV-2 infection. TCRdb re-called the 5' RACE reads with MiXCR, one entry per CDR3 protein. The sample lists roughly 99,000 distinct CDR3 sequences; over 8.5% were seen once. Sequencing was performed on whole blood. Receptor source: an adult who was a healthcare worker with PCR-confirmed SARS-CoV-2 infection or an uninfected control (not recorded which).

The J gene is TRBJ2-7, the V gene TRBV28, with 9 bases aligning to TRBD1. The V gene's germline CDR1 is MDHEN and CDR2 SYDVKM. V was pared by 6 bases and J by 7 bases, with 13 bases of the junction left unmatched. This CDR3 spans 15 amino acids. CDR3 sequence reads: CASSYNRGRSEEQYF. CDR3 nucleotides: TGTGCCAGCAGCTATAACAGGGGGCGATCGGAAGAGCAGTACTTC.

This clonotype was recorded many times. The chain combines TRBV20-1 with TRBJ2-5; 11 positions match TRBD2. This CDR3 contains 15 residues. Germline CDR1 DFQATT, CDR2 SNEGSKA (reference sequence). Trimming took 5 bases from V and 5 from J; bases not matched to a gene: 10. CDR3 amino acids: CSAFPLAGAGETQYF. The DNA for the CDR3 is TGCAGTGCTTTCCCACTAGCGGGAGCGGGGGAGACCCAGTACTTC.

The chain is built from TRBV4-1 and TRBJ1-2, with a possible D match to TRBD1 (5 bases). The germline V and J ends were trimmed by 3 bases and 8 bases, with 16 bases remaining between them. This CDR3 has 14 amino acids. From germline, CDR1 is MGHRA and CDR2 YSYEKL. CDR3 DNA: TGCGCCAGCAGCCATCGCCAGGGCGCTAGGGGCTACACCTTC. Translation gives CASSHRQGARGYTF.

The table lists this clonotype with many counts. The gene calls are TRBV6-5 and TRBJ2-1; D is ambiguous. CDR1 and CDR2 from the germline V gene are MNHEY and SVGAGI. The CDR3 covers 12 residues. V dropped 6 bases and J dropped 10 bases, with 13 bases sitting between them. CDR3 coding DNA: TGTGCCAGCAGCGACCCCGTTAGGGAGCAGTTCTTC. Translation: CASSDPVREQFF.